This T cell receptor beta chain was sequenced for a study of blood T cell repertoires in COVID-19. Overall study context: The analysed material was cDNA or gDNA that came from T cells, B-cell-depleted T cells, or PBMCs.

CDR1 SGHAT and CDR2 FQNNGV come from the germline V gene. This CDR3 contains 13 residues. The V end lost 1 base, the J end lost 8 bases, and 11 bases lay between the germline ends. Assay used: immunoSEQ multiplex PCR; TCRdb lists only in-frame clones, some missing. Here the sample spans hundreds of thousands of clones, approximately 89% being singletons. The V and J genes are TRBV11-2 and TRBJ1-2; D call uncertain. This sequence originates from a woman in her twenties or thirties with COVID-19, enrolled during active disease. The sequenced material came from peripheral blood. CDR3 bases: TGTGCCAGCAGCTTAGTATCACTATTAGGCTACACCTTC. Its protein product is CASSLVSLLGYTF.